This T cell receptor beta chain was sequenced for a study of human T cells and chemical hapten exposure. About the study: Minor volume differences among pooled libraries chiefly drove per-sample TCR yield variation. Study-level points and caveats: TCRs exceeding a frequency of 1 in 1000 stayed unchanged under DPC sensitization.

This clonotype has more than one count but fewer than ten. No antigen is known for it. A single record per CDR3 protein comes from TCRdb applying MiXCR to the RACE reads. The sample lists some 340,000 distinct CDR3 sequences, roughly 6.9% seen once, with approximately 8% in the top ten. Trimming shortened V by 5 bases and J by 8 bases, and 19 bases separated the two germline ends. The CDR3 is 16 residues long. Stated time point: patch test 1, 2 weeks after DPC sensitization. Described treatment: therapeutic diphenylcyclopropenone sensitization with weekly scalp DPC. The clonotype originates from a woman aged 18 to 35 with alopecia areata. Some clones in this sample may be carry-over from other donors' samples. The chain uses TRBV12-3 or TRBV12-4 and TRBJ1-6, with D possibly TRBD1 on 6 matching bases. This material consisted of whole blood, taken in connection with sensitization to the hapten diphenylcyclopropenone (DPC). The CDR3 loop reads CASSPRQPAGDSPLHF. The CDR3 DNA is TGTGCCAGCAGTCCTCGACAGCCAGCAGGGGATTCACCCCTCCACTTT.